The 6 T cell receptor beta chains below were found in one sample sequenced in a study of CD8 T cells in Susac syndrome. RNA, at about 0.45 to 1 ug, was reverse transcribed with random hexamers. One entry per CDR3 protein results from TCRdb running MiXCR on the immunoSEQ multiplex PCR reads. The sample includes about 120,000 distinct CDR3 sequences, roughly 92% seen only once; the top ten take just over 0.095%. Sequencing was carried out using CD4+ T cells from PBMCs. The receptors come from a human donor in good health.

The rearrangement joins TRBV7-8 to TRBJ2-7, with 7 bases identical to TRBD2. The CDR3 runs to 17 residues. The V gene's germline CDR1 is SGHVS and CDR2 FQNEAQ. V was pared by 7 bases and J by 3 bases, with 18 bases of the junction left unmatched. CDR3 sequence: CASTQREDGRSFYEQYF. The CDR3 DNA reads as TGTGCCAGCACCCAAAGGGAGGACGGGAGGTCTTTCTACGAGCAGTACTTC.

The chain joins TRBV7-9 to TRBJ1-2; D is unresolved. V gave up 1 base and J gave up 1 base, with 4 bases separating them. Per the germline V gene, CDR1 is SEHNR and CDR2 is FQNEAQ (reference sequence). The CDR3 covers 13 residues. The CDR3 sequence is CASSLGDNYGYTF. CDR3 in DNA: TGTGCCAGCAGCTTAGGCGATAACTATGGCTACACCTTC.

The rearrangement links TRBV7-2 to TRBJ2-6; the D is unclear. The germline gives CDR1 SGHTA, CDR2 FQGNSA. V was pared by 5 bases and J by 2 bases, with 13 bases between. The CDR3 length is 16 residues. This CDR3 is CASSNRAIAGANVLTF. DNA of the CDR3: TGTGCCAGCAGCAATAGGGCGATTGCTGGGGCCAACGTCCTGACTTTC.

The V call is TRBV3-1, the J call TRBJ1-3; no firm D call. Germline lookup yields CDR1 LGHDT and CDR2 YNNKEL (reference sequence). V was pared by 4 bases and J by 4 bases, with 8 bases between. This CDR3 spans 13 amino acids. CDR3 coding DNA: TGTGCCAGCAGCCGCGAAACCGGAAACACCATATATTTT. Its translation: CASSRETGNTIYF.

This chain connects TRBV24-1 to TRBJ1-2; the match to TRBD1 covers 7 bases. The V segment lost 7 bases and the J segment 3 bases; nucleotides outside the gene matches: 4. The germline CDR1 and CDR2 sequences are KGHDR and SFDVKD. The length of the CDR3 is 13 residues. The CDR3 here is CATRPTGYYGYTF. The CDR3 coding sequence is TGTGCCACCAGGCCGACAGGGTACTATGGCTACACCTTC.

The chain carries TRBV6-6 and TRBJ2-2; 7 positions match TRBD2. J was trimmed by 4 bases and V by 8 bases; bases with no gene match: 13. CDR1 MNHNY and CDR2 SVGAGI come from the germline V gene (reference sequence). CDR3 length: 16 residues. DNA for the CDR3: TGTGCCAGCGGCATCCGGCGGGAGATGGTCACCGGGGAGCTGTTTTTT. It codes for CASGIRREMVTGELFF.